Each of the 31 T cell receptor beta chains below was sequenced from the same sample in a study of prognosis after radiotherapy for stage I lung cancer. Template was genomic DNA; TCR beta CDR3 amplified in two multiplex PCR rounds. Individual primers that were specific to each TRBV and TRBJ gene served in first-round PCR. Via MiXCR, TCRdb re-called the multiplex PCR reads, giving one row per CDR3 protein. Of around 30,000 distinct CDR3 sequences listed, around 30% are singletons. The input for sequencing was PBMCs, taken before or after stereotactic body radiation therapy (not recorded which). These receptor sequences come from a donor over 45 with non-small cell lung cancer.

This clonotype showed up many times. The chain links TRBV12-3 or TRBV12-4 to TRBJ2-5; tentative D call: TRBD1 (6 bases). The CDR3 contains 13 residues. V was clipped by 5 bases and J by 13 bases, with 20 bases between them. The CDR3 bases are TGTGCCAGCAGTCCCCCTATACAGGGCCCGGCGTACTTC. It is translated as CASSPPIQGPAYF.

At least ten counts were recorded for this clonotype. The CDR3 coding sequence is TGCAGTGAGACCGGGACTAGCGGGAAGACGGATACGCAGTATTTT. Translation: CSETGTSGKTDTQYF. The chain combines TRBV20-1 with TRBJ2-3; 13 bases map to TRBD2. Trimming cost V 7 bases and J 6 bases; bases outside gene matches: 10. CDR3 length: 15 amino acids. The germline CDR1 and CDR2 sequences are DFQATT and SNEGSKA (reference sequence).

This clonotype appeared many times. The genes are TRBV5-5 and TRBJ2-7, with a weak D call TRBD1 (6 bases). Looked up from germline, CDR1 is SGHKS and CDR2 is YYEKEE (reference sequence). Trimming removed 3 bases from V and 2 bases from J, with 12 bases in between. CDR3 size: 14 residues. This CDR3 reads CASSSGQQTYEQYF. Written as DNA, the CDR3 is TGTGCCAGCAGCTCAGGACAGCAAACCTACGAGCAGTACTTC.

Points on this clonotype: A much larger clone sits a single nucleotide away, making a read error possible. The V and J genes are TRBV4-2 and TRBJ2-5, with 9 bases that match TRBD2. This CDR3 spans 18 amino acids. The germline V gene encodes CDR1 LGHNA and CDR2 YNFKEQ. Here the CDR3 reads CASSQELDGRGGPETKYF. The CDR3 DNA is TGTGCCAGCAGCCAAGAGTTGGATGGGCGGGGGGGCCCAGAGACCAAGTACTTC.

The V and J genes are TRBV4-1 and TRBJ2-5, with TRBD2 as a possible D gene (5 bases). This CDR3 has 13 residues. The germline V gene has CDR1 MGHRA and CDR2 YSYEKL. The germline V and J ends were trimmed by 0 bases and 7 bases, with 9 bases remaining between them. Written as DNA, the CDR3 is TGCGCCAGCAGCCAAGAAACGGGGATGACCCAGTACTTC. Encoded protein: CASSQETGMTQYF.

This clonotype was counted ten times or more. The rearrangement uses TRBV4-1 and TRBJ2-3, with D possibly being TRBD1 (5 bases). The CDR3 is 16 residues long. Germline V gene lookup returns CDR1 MGHRA and CDR2 YSYEKL. V was trimmed by 0 bases and J by 11 bases, leaving 21 bases between them. This CDR3 is CASSQDHQAQALGQYF. The CDR3 DNA reads as TGCGCCAGCAGCCAAGACCACCAGGCACAGGCTCTTGGGCAGTATTTT.

Comments on this clonotype: At one of its ends the junction is not consistent with the germline gene, which may arise from a read error. The chain links TRBV6-1 to TRBJ2-6; D uncertain. Germline CDR1 and CDR2: MNHNS and SASEGT. CDR3 length: 15 residues. CDR3 nucleotides: TGTTCCAGCAGTCACTACCAGTCTGGGGCCAACGTCCTGACTTTC. Protein: CSSSHYQSGANVLTF.

This clonotype was detected ten times or more. V and J are TRBV20-1 and TRBJ2-3; possible D gene TRBD1, 6 bases. Germline-derived CDR1 and CDR2 are DFQATT and SNEGSKA (reference sequence). V was cut by 3 bases and J by 2 bases, with 18 bases left in between. The CDR3 sequence is 16 residues long. The CDR3 sequence is CSASEFRDTYTDTQYF. CDR3 DNA: TGCAGTGCTAGCGAATTCCGGGACACCTACACAGATACGCAGTATTTT.

This clonotype was counted many times. V and J are TRBV3-1 and TRBJ2-7, with D possibly TRBD2 on 5 matching bases. There are 14 residues in the CDR3. Germline V gene lookup returns CDR1 LGHDT and CDR2 YNNKEL (reference sequence). V was clipped by 1 base and J by 2 bases, with 9 bases between them. In DNA, the CDR3 is TGTGCCAGCAGCCAAGTTCCTAGCACCTACGAGCAGTACTTC. Residues: CASSQVPSTYEQYF.

This clonotype was recorded many times. The chain joins TRBV20-1 to TRBJ2-1; TRBD2 might be the D (6 bases). V dropped 5 bases and J dropped 4 bases, with 12 bases sitting between them. Germline V gene sequence: CDR1 DFQATT, CDR2 SNEGSKA (reference sequence). The CDR3 sequence is 13 residues long. The CDR3 nucleotides read TGCAGTGCTCCGGGACTCAGGTACAATGAGCAGTTCTTC. Its translation is CSAPGLRYNEQFF.

In this sample, this clonotype turned up many times. The J gene is TRBJ1-1, the V gene TRBV30; TRBD1 matches at 7 bases. Germline V gene lookup returns CDR1 GTSNPN and CDR2 SVGIG (reference sequence). CDR3 size: 12 residues. Trimming cost V 7 bases and J 1 base; bases outside gene matches: 3. CDR3 bases: TGTGCCTCTAGGACAGGGAACACTGAAGCTTTCTTT. Residues: CASRTGNTEAFF.

The chain combines TRBV9 with TRBJ2-2; D is perhaps TRBD1 or TRBD2 (5 bases each). Germline V CDR1 and CDR2: SGDLS, YYNGEE. V was cut by 1 base and J by 4 bases, with 14 bases left in between. This CDR3 region has 16 residues. The CDR3 region has the DNA TGTGCCAGCAGCGTATCTTGGGTGGGGGTCACCGGGGAGCTGTTTTTT. This sequence encodes CASSVSWVGVTGELFF.

Turning to this clonotype: Mismatch with germline at one junction end may stem from a read error. The chain employs TRBV6-5 and TRBJ1-5; D unresolved. Germline-derived CDR1 and CDR2 are MNHEY and SVGAGI. This CDR3 has 13 amino acids. The CDR3 is CASSYSVNQPRHF. The CDR3 DNA reads TGTGCCAGCAGTTACTCCGTAAATCAGCCCCGGCATTTT.

This clonotype was seen at least ten times. The J gene is TRBJ2-5, the V gene TRBV6-1; 9 bases fit TRBD1. Germline lookup yields CDR1 MNHNS and CDR2 SASEGT. This CDR3 has 18 amino acids. The V and J ends lost 6 bases and 2 bases, in that order; junction bases with no gene match: 16. As DNA, the CDR3 is TGTGCCAGCAGACCTACAGGGGGCGGTCTTCGATTTCAAGAGACCCAGTACTTC. Translating it yields CASRPTGGGLRFQETQYF.

This clonotype qualifies as medium-sized (0.01 to 0.1%). The CDR3 DNA sequence: TGTGCCAGCAGCTTAGGGATGTCGCGGCGGGCGAAAGACGCGAACACCGGGGAGCTGTTTTTT. Translation gives CASSLGMSRRAKDANTGELFF. This rearrangement joins TRBV11-3 to TRBJ2-2; D possibly corresponds to TRBD2 (5 bases). This CDR3 is built from 21 residues. Germline CDR1 reads SGHNT; CDR2 reads YENEEA. V dropped 1 base and J dropped 0 bases, with 24 bases sitting between them.

This clonotype has more than one count but fewer than ten. It may be a read error: a sequence one base away is much more abundant. The chain links TRBV6-1 to TRBJ1-1; no reliable D call. Trimming pared 11 bases from V and 6 bases from J, leaving 22 bases between. There are 14 residues in the CDR3. From germline, CDR1 is MNHNS and CDR2 SASEGT. The CDR3 coding sequence is TGTGCCGGTCACCCTCTCAGTGGTTACTCTGAAGCTTTCTTT. It encodes CAGHPLSGYSEAFF.

This clonotype was counted at least ten times. The rearrangement links TRBV3-1 to TRBJ1-2; no clear D gene. V was cut by 3 bases and J by 0 bases, with 5 bases left in between. The CDR3 totals 13 residues. CDR1 is LGHDT, CDR2 YNNKEL, per germline (reference sequence). CDR3 nucleotide sequence: TGTGCCAGCAGCCATAGATCTAACTATGGCTACACCTTC. As protein: CASSHRSNYGYTF.

This clonotype was detected many times. In DNA form, the CDR3 reads TGTGCCAGCAGCAGACAGGGCTACGAGCAGTACTTC. Its translation is CASSRQGYEQYF. V is TRBV7-8 and J is TRBJ2-7; 7 bases are shared with TRBD1. V was clipped by 5 bases and J by 3 bases; unmatched bases: 1. This CDR3 has 12 amino acids. Germline-derived CDR1 and CDR2 are SGHVS and FQNEAQ.

The table lists this clonotype with many counts. The CDR3: CASSGGYLPYEQYF. The CDR3, as DNA: TGTGCCAGTAGTGGTGGTTACCTCCCCTACGAGCAGTACTTC. The chain has TRBV19 and TRBJ2-7; no firm D call. Germline CDR1 and CDR2: LNHDA and SQIVND (reference sequence). Trimming shortened V by 5 bases and J by 2 bases, and 13 bases separated the two germline ends. The CDR3 loop spans 14 amino acids.

There are many counts of this clonotype. The genes are TRBV5-4 and TRBJ2-1; TRBD1 matches 10 bases. Germline-derived CDR1 and CDR2 are SGHNT and YYREEE (reference sequence). The CDR3 runs to 13 residues. V lost 4 bases, J lost 10 bases, and 5 bases stayed unmatched. CDR3 coding DNA: TGTGCCAGCAGCCAATTGACAGGGGGCGAGCAGTTCTTC. As protein: CASSQLTGGEQFF.

The CDR3 spells CASSPTSGWAKNIQYF. The CDR3 DNA sequence: TGCGCCAGCAGCCCGACTAGCGGGTGGGCCAAAAACATTCAGTACTTC. The chain is built from TRBV5-1 and TRBJ2-4; 10 bases are a match to TRBD2. V was pared by 4 bases and J by 1 base, with 5 bases of the junction left unmatched. The CDR3 runs to 16 residues. Per the germline V gene, CDR1 is SGHRS and CDR2 is YFSETQ.

The sample holds many counts of this clonotype. This rearrangement joins TRBV28 to TRBJ1-1, with 7 bases aligning to TRBD1. Trimming at V came to 1 base and at J to 7 bases, leaving 12 bases not matched to a gene. Germline CDR1 is MDHEN and CDR2 is SYDVKM. There are 16 residues in the CDR3. The CDR3 DNA follows: TGTGCCAGCAGTTTATTGACAGGGCGAGTCCGAAGTGAAGCTTTCTTT. As protein: CASSLLTGRVRSEAFF.

The CDR3 reads CASSFVGHEAFF. CDR3 in DNA: TGTGCCAGCAGCTTTGTTGGCCATGAAGCTTTCTTT. The chain is built from TRBV5-6 and TRBJ1-1, with unresolved D. V lost 2 bases to trimming and J lost 7 bases, with 9 bases between them. This CDR3 is built from 12 residues. Germline CDR1 is SGHDT and CDR2 is YYEEEE.

This clonotype has at least ten counts. The J gene is TRBJ2-2, the V gene TRBV28; 9 nucleotides match TRBD1. Germline CDR1 and CDR2: MDHEN and SYDVKM. V dropped 2 bases and J dropped 4; count of bases not matched to a gene: 8. This CDR3 spans 17 amino acids. The CDR3 spells CASSLRDRVWTTGELFF. CDR3 bases: TGTGCCAGCAGTTTACGGGACAGGGTTTGGACCACCGGGGAGCTGTTTTTT.

This clonotype qualifies as medium-sized (0.01 to 0.1%). The chain is built from TRBV12-3 or TRBV12-4 and TRBJ2-7; 13 bases fit TRBD2. V lost 5 bases, J lost 6 bases, and 7 bases stayed unmatched. The CDR3 sequence is 15 residues long. CDR3 in amino acids: CASSPGLAGRGEQYF. Here the CDR3 DNA reads TGTGCCAGCAGTCCGGGACTAGCGGGACGGGGCGAGCAGTACTTC.

The table lists this clonotype with many counts. The J gene is TRBJ2-2, the V gene TRBV6-1; weak D call: TRBD2 (6 bases). The germline V gene encodes CDR1 MNHNS and CDR2 SASEGT. The length of the CDR3 is 14 residues. V dropped 5 bases and J dropped 4 bases, with 11 bases sitting between them. This chain's CDR3 is CASSRLVATGELFF. The CDR3 DNA reads TGTGCCAGCAGTCGACTAGTGGCCACCGGGGAGCTGTTTTTT.

This clonotype showed up many times. This chain uses TRBV4-1 with TRBJ2-7; 7 bases line up with TRBD1. V lost 3 bases, J lost 1 base, and 3 bases stayed unmatched. CDR3 length: 14 residues. Germline V CDR1 and CDR2: MGHRA, YSYEKL. CDR3 protein: CASSHRDSSYEQYF. CDR3 DNA: TGCGCCAGCAGCCACCGGGACAGTTCCTACGAGCAGTACTTC.

V gene TRBV19 combines with J gene TRBJ2-7; tentative D call: TRBD1 (6 bases). CDR3 length: 15 residues. Trimming pared 3 bases from V and 2 bases from J, leaving 14 bases between. Germline V gene sequence: CDR1 LNHDA, CDR2 SQIVND (reference sequence). Here the CDR3 DNA reads TGTGCCAGTAGTATTAGTGAAGGACAGCCCTACGAGCAGTACTTC. It is translated as CASSISEGQPYEQYF.

This clonotype was recorded many times. This chain connects TRBV9 to TRBJ2-7; a weak D match, TRBD1 (6 bases). Germline CDR1 and CDR2: SGDLS and YYNGEE. The CDR3 covers 14 residues. The ends were cut back, 0 bases at V and 0 bases at J, with 7 bases in the middle. The CDR3 region is CASSVEDSSYEQYF. The CDR3 DNA follows: TGTGCCAGCAGCGTAGAGGACAGCTCCTACGAGCAGTACTTC.

J is TRBJ2-3 and V is TRBV2; TRBD2 matches 10 bases. V lost 7 bases, J lost 5 bases, and 9 bases stayed unmatched. CDR1 and CDR2 (germline): SNHLY, FYNNEI. The CDR3 has 15 residues. CDR3 DNA: TGTGCCAGCACCCTACCAGCGGGGGGGGGAGATACGCAGTATTTT. Its protein is CASTLPAGGGDTQYF.

This clonotype has ten or more counts. The J gene is TRBJ2-1, the V gene TRBV6-1; maybe TRBD2 (6 bases). With 8 bases removed from V and 7 bases from J, the gap between germline ends came to 18 bases. CDR1 and CDR2 (germline): MNHNS, SASEGT. This CDR3 has 14 amino acids. The CDR3 region is CASATGGPGNEQFF. CDR3 DNA sequence: TGTGCCAGCGCCACCGGAGGGCCGGGGAATGAGCAGTTCTTC.